This T cell receptor beta chain was documented in a study of control samples from healthy donors and cancer patients. Germline CDR1 reads MNHEY; CDR2 reads SMNVEV (reference sequence). The CDR3 spans 14 residues. J was trimmed by 3 bases and V by 6 bases; bases with no gene match: 6. Sequencing was performed with immunoSEQ multiplex PCR; in TCRdb, only in-frame clones are kept and a portion is missing. The sample contains about 140,000 clones, around nine tenths of which appear only once. The sample consisted of blood. The rearrangement links TRBV27 to TRBJ2-7; 9 bases are shared with TRBD2. This TCR was recovered from a man aged 25-40 years in good health. The chain's CDR3 is CASRGAGGNYEQYF. The CDR3 coding sequence is TGTGCCAGCAGGGGAGCGGGAGGCAACTACGAGCAGTACTTC.